These 27 T cell receptor beta chains share one sample of origin, sequenced in a study of shared clonotypes between healthy human individuals (dated by TCRdb to about 2020). The library was prepared using the immunoSEQ multiplex PCR assay. Held by TCRdb, this immuneACCESS table contains in-frame sequences only and omits some clones. Under half of the omission traces to an unresolved V gene where checked; the cause of the rest is unknown. In this sample the table shows over 2 million clones, approximately 95% of which occur a single time. The ten largest clones add up to 0.1% to 0.15% of the sample. The source material was naive CD4+ T cells sorted from blood. The cell subset or site label, read with the paper, signifies: CD45RA+ positively selected. These receptors were obtained from a young man in good health.

The V gene is TRBV19, the J gene TRBJ2-2; D gene ambiguous. In germline, CDR1 is LNHDA, CDR2 SQIVND (reference sequence). CDR3 length: 14 amino acids. Trimming cost V 4 bases and J 9 bases, with 15 bases left between them. The CDR3 DNA is TGTGCCAGTAGTACCCAAGACCCTCCCTGGGAGCTGTTTTTT. It specifies CASSTQDPPWELFF.

The chain recombines TRBV7-6 with TRBJ1-5; 7 nucleotides match TRBD1. Germline CDR1 SGHVS, CDR2 FNYEAQ. V lost 5 bases to trimming and J lost 3 bases; unmatched junction nucleotides: 4. The CDR3 runs 14 residues. The CDR3: CASSQGQVNQPQHF. CDR3 DNA sequence: TGTGCCAGCAGCCAAGGACAGGTCAATCAGCCCCAGCATTTT. Looking up the rest from reference TRBV7-6 and TRBJ1-5 gives the full variable domain: GAGVSQSPRYKVTKRGQDVALRCDPISGHVSLYWYRQALGQGPEFLTYFNYEAQQDKSGLPNDRFSAERPEGSISTLTIQRTEQRDSAMYRCASSQGQVNQPQHFGDGTRLSIL.

The chain couples TRBV11-2 to TRBJ2-7; D could derive from TRBD1 or TRBD2 (5 bases each). Germline CDR1 reads SGHAT; CDR2 reads FQNNGV. The V end was cut by 0 bases, the J end by 3 bases, with 12 bases between. The CDR3 covers 15 residues. The CDR3 bases are TGTGCCAGCAGCTTAGATCGGGGCAGCTACTACGAGCAGTACTTC. Protein product: CASSLDRGSYYEQYF.

The J gene is TRBJ2-1, the V gene TRBV7-2, with 11 nucleotides matching TRBD2. The CDR3 sequence is 15 residues long. The trim removed 1 base at V and 8 bases at J, leaving 4 bases unmatched. The germline V gene has CDR1 SGHTA and CDR2 FQGNSA. The CDR3 nucleotides read TGTGCCAGCAGCTTAGAACTAGCGGGAGCTTATGAGCAGTTCTTC. This gives the protein CASSLELAGAYEQFF. Filled out from reference TRBV7-2 and TRBJ2-1, the complete variable domain reads GAGVSQSPSNKVTEKGKDVELRCDPISGHTALYWYRQSLGQGLEFLIYFQGNSAPDKSGLPSDRFSAERTGGSVSTLTIQRTQQEDSAVYLCASSLELAGAYEQFFGPGTRLTVL.

The chain uses TRBV5-4 and TRBJ1-1; D unresolved. V was trimmed by 1 base and J by 0 bases, leaving 10 bases between them. CDR3 size: 15 residues. CDR1 is SGHNT and CDR2 is YYREEE in the germline V gene (reference sequence). The CDR3 DNA is TGTGCCAGCAGCTTGCCAGAGACTTTGAACACTGAAGCTTTCTTT. It translates to CASSLPETLNTEAFF.

The rearrangement links TRBV7-9 to TRBJ2-7; D uncertain. The CDR3 is made up of 14 amino acids. V was trimmed by 1 base and J by 1 base, leaving 8 bases between them. Germline CDR1 is SEHNR and CDR2 is FQNEAQ (reference sequence). CDR3 in amino acids: CASSLETYSYEQYF. CDR3 nucleotide sequence: TGTGCCAGCAGCTTAGAAACGTATTCCTACGAGCAGTACTTC. Together with reference TRBV7-9 and TRBJ2-7, the CDR3 gives the full variable domain: DTGVSQNPRHKITKRGQNVTFRCDPISEHNRLYWYRQTLGQGPEFLTYFQNEAQLEKSRLLSDRFSAERPKGSFSTLEIQRTEQGDSAMYLCASSLETYSYEQYFGPGTRLTVT.

As to this clone: This same CDR3 is encoded by further DNA sequences in the sample. The chain carries TRBV30 and TRBJ1-2; D is unclear. Germline assignment: CDR1 GTSNPN and CDR2 SVGIG (reference sequence). The V gene lost 5 bases and the J gene lost 7 bases, with 11 bases spanning the gap. This CDR3 comprises 11 residues. The CDR3 DNA follows: TGTGCCTGGTCCCCAGGCGGTGGCTACACCTTC. Translated, it gives CAWSPGGGYTF. Based on the CDR3 plus reference TRBV30 and TRBJ1-2, the full variable domain is SQTIHQWPATLVQPVGSPLSLECTVEGTSNPNLYWYRQAAGRGLQLLFYSVGIGQISSEVPQNLSASRPQDRQFILSSKKLLLSDSGFYLCAWSPGGGYTFGSGTRLTVV.

In the case of this clone: At one end the junction does not follow the germline gene, possibly because of a read error. The chain combines TRBV7-9 with TRBJ2-3; D perhaps matches TRBD1 (6 bases). The CDR3 sequence is 14 residues long. Germline V gives CDR1 SEHNR, CDR2 FQNEAQ (reference sequence). CDR3 coding DNA: TGTGCCAGCAGCTTAGCGATGCTTTCGGGACACATCGTATTT. The encoded protein is CASSLAMLSGHIVF.

CDR3 coding DNA: TGTGCCAGCAGCCAAGGTAGCGGGAGAGACATTCAGTACTTC. This encodes CASSQGSGRDIQYF. The rearrangement uses TRBV4-2 and TRBJ2-4, with 9 bases matching TRBD2. With V trimmed by 1 base and J by 8 bases, 3 bases remained unmatched. The germline gives CDR1 LGHNA, CDR2 YNFKEQ. The CDR3 consists of 14 residues.

The chain combines TRBV27 with TRBJ2-7, with 8 bases fitting TRBD1. The V gene's germline CDR1 is MNHEY and CDR2 SMNVEV (reference sequence). V dropped 2 bases and J dropped 2; count of bases not matched to a gene: 5. The CDR3 extends over 15 amino acids. The CDR3 loop reads CASSLNRDRPYEQYF. The DNA of the CDR3 is TGTGCCAGCAGTTTAAACCGGGACAGGCCCTACGAGCAGTACTTC.

The CDR3 region has the DNA TGTGCCAGCAGTGTCCTCCCCAATCAGCCCCAGCATTTT. This codes for CASSVLPNQPQHF. V and J are TRBV6-1 and TRBJ1-5; no clear D gene. This CDR3 has 13 residues. The germline V gene encodes CDR1 MNHNS and CDR2 SASEGT. V was cut by 4 bases and J by 3 bases, with 7 bases left in between.

The gene calls are TRBV6-5 and TRBJ2-7; no clear D gene. Between the trimmed V and J ends, which lost 5 bases and 1 base, there was a span of 12 bases. This CDR3 region has 14 residues. Germline loops: CDR1 MNHEY, CDR2 SVGAGI. CDR3 in DNA: TGTGCCAGCAGTACCTCGGTGGGATCCTACGAGCAGTACTTC. It translates to CASSTSVGSYEQYF.

V is TRBV30 and J is TRBJ2-1, with a tentative D call TRBD2 (5 bases). Germline V gene sequence: CDR1 GTSNPN, CDR2 SVGIG (reference sequence). This CDR3 has 12 amino acids. V lost 1 base to trimming and J lost 12 bases, with 13 bases between them. This chain's CDR3 is CAWSGDYVGQFF. CDR3 nucleotides: TGTGCCTGGAGTGGCGACTACGTGGGGCAGTTCTTC.

This chain joins TRBV10-1 and TRBJ1-1, with no clear D. Trimming took 0 bases from V and 3 from J, leaving 5 bases between them. This CDR3 is built from 13 residues. CDR1 is WNHNN, CDR2 SYGVQD, per germline (reference sequence). In nucleotides, the CDR3 is TGCGCCAGCAGTGAGTCCGGAGACACTGAAGCTTTCTTT. Its translation: CASSESGDTEAFF.

V usage is TRBV6-6 and J usage is TRBJ1-6; no clear D. Germline V gene data show CDR1 as MNHNY and CDR2 as SVGAGI (reference sequence). This CDR3 spans 15 amino acids. With 6 bases removed from V and 4 bases from J, the gap between germline ends came to 13 bases. CDR3 bases: TGTGCCAGCAGCCCCGGGAGGGTTTATAATTCACCCCTCCACTTT. It translates to CASSPGRVYNSPLHF.

The chain recombines TRBV5-1 with TRBJ2-7; possibly TRBD2 for D (6 bases). Trimming left V 2 bases short and J 5 bases short, with 11 bases between. The CDR3 has 13 amino acids. The germline V gene has CDR1 SGHRS and CDR2 YFSETQ. CDR3 bases: TGCGCCAGCAGCTTCCGGGGGTATGACGAGCAGTACTTC. Its translation: CASSFRGYDEQYF.

This clone was observed a single time. The chain couples TRBV6-5 to TRBJ2-3; D call uncertain. CDR3 length: 12 residues. Germline loops: CDR1 MNHEY, CDR2 SVGAGI. V was clipped by 6 bases and J by 4 bases, with 8 bases between them. The CDR3 loop reads CASSRAADTQYF. In DNA, the CDR3 is TGTGCCAGCAGCCGGGCTGCAGATACGCAGTATTTT.

The chain employs TRBV5-4 and TRBJ2-7; 7 positions match TRBD2. The CDR3 is 14 amino acids. The trim removed 5 bases at V and 5 bases at J, leaving 10 bases unmatched. CDR1 and CDR2 (germline): SGHNT, YYREEE (reference sequence). CDR3 loop: CASSEVAGKNEQYF. CDR3 coding DNA: TGTGCCAGCAGTGAGGTAGCGGGTAAGAACGAGCAGTACTTC.

The chain couples TRBV14 to TRBJ2-4; 7 bases are a match to TRBD1. Per germline, CDR1 SGHDN and CDR2 FVKESK. There are 14 residues in the CDR3. V gave up 3 bases and J gave up 5 bases; unmatched junction bases: 4. CDR3 amino acids: CASSHAGGENIQYF. The CDR3, as DNA: TGTGCCAGCAGCCATGCAGGGGGAGAAAACATTCAGTACTTC.

The rearrangement joins TRBV2 to TRBJ2-5, with D unclear. Germline values: CDR1 SNHLY, CDR2 FYNNEI. V lost 8 bases to trimming and J lost 2 bases, with 12 bases between them. The CDR3 sequence is 13 residues long. Here the CDR3 DNA reads TGTGCCAGCCTTCTAGAGTGGCAAGAGACCCAGTACTTC. Its translation is CASLLEWQETQYF.

The chain recombines TRBV20-1 with TRBJ1-4, with D uncertain. The germline CDR1 and CDR2 sequences are DFQATT and SNEGSKA (reference sequence). This CDR3 contains 8 residues. Trimming left V 6 bases short and J 11 bases short, with 4 bases between. This CDR3 is CSAPKLFF. CDR3 bases: TGCAGTGCACCTAAACTGTTTTTT.

The chain employs TRBV6-6 and TRBJ1-2; TRBD1 agrees at 7 bases. Unmatched junction bases numbered 10, after V lost 2 bases and J lost 4 bases. CDR3 length: 16 amino acids. Per germline, CDR1 MNHNY and CDR2 SVGAGI (reference sequence). CDR3 nucleotides: TGTGCCAGCAGTTACGTTCATGACAGGGCCGCCTATGGCTACACCTTC. This sequence encodes CASSYVHDRAAYGYTF.

The rearrangement links TRBV28 to TRBJ2-5; D unclear. Trimming took 7 bases from V and 0 from J, leaving 9 bases between them. Germline CDR1 MDHEN, CDR2 SYDVKM. The CDR3 length is 13 residues. The CDR3 spells CASTPSDQETQYF. CDR3 coding DNA: TGTGCCAGCACACCCAGCGACCAAGAGACCCAGTACTTC.

The V and J genes are TRBV6-6 and TRBJ2-1; maybe TRBD2 (5 bases). Germline V CDR1 and CDR2: MNHNY, SVGAGI (reference sequence). V shed 7 bases and J shed 8 bases, with 15 bases lying between them. The CDR3 has 13 amino acids. CDR3 coding DNA: TGTGCCAGCATCCAGCGGCAAGGGCATGAGCAGTTCTTC. Residues: CASIQRQGHEQFF.

The chain employs TRBV27 and TRBJ1-6; possibly TRBD1 for D (5 bases). The CDR3 length is 15 residues. Germline-derived CDR1 and CDR2 are MNHEY and SMNVEV (reference sequence). V lost 6 bases to trimming and J lost 1 base, with 10 bases between them. Written as DNA, the CDR3 is TGTGCCAGCAGGATTGGGGCATCCTATAATTCACCCCTCCACTTT. Protein: CASRIGASYNSPLHF.

Notes on this clone: Other DNA sequences of this sample code for an identical CDR3. The chain recombines TRBV6-5 with TRBJ1-6; 9 nucleotides agree with TRBD1. The CDR3 is made up of 14 amino acids. The ends lost 5 bases at V and 7 bases at J; junction bases unmatched: 3. Germline-derived CDR1 and CDR2 are MNHEY and SVGAGI. CDR3 sequence reads: CASSPGQGNSPLHF. DNA for the CDR3: TGTGCCAGCAGTCCTGGACAGGGGAATTCACCCCTCCACTTT.

CDR3 nucleotides: TGTGCCAGCAGCCGCCGGCACACTGTGGAGACCCAGTACTTC. Protein sequence: CASSRRHTVETQYF. The V gene is TRBV5-8, the J gene TRBJ2-5; unclear D gene. Germline V gives CDR1 SGHTS, CDR2 YDEGEE. The CDR3 has 14 amino acids. With 4 bases removed from V and 5 bases from J, the gap between germline ends came to 15 bases.